Sequencing of this T cell receptor beta chain was carried out in a study of control samples from healthy donors and cancer patients. Only in-frame clones appear in the TCRdb table, and some are missing; sequencing was by immunoSEQ multiplex PCR. The sample includes approximately 50,000 clones, 85% to 95% of them seen just once. This CDR3 spans 12 amino acids. Trimming stripped 4 bases from V and 5 bases from J, with 11 bases between. The germline V gene has CDR1 SQVTM and CDR2 ANQGSEA. The sequence was collected from a man younger than 45 in good health. The sample was blood. The rearrangement links TRBV29-1 to TRBJ2-5; D perhaps matches TRBD2 (7 bases). CDR3 DNA sequence: TGCAGCGTTGCGGGGGGCGGGGAGACCCAGTACTTC. It yields the protein CSVAGGGETQYF.